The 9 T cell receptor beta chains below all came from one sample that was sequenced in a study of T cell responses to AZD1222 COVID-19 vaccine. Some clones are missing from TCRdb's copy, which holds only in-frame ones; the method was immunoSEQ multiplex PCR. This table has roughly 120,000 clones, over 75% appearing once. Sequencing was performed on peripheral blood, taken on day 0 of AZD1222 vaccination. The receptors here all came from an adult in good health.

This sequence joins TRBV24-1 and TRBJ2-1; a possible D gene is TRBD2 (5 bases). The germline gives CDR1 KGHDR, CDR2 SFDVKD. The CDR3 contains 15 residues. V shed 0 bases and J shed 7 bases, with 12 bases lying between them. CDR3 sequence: CATSDLGGLKNEQFF. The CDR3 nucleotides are TGTGCCACCAGTGATTTGGGAGGACTGAAGAATGAGCAGTTCTTC.

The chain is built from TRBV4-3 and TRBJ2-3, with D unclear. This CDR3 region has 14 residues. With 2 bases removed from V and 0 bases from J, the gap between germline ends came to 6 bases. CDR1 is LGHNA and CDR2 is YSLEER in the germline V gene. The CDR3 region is CASSQYGSTDTQYF. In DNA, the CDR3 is TGCGCCAGCAGCCAATATGGGAGCACAGATACGCAGTATTTT.

The CDR3 bases are TGTGCCAGTAGTATAGAAGGCAGCGGGGACTCCGAAAAACTGTTTTTT. This translates into CASSIEGSGDSEKLFF. The V and J genes are TRBV19 and TRBJ1-4, with a possible D match to TRBD1 (5 bases). Germline CDR1 and CDR2: LNHDA and SQIVND (reference sequence). The CDR3 extends over 16 amino acids. Trimming removed 0 bases at V and 8 bases at J, with 16 bases between.

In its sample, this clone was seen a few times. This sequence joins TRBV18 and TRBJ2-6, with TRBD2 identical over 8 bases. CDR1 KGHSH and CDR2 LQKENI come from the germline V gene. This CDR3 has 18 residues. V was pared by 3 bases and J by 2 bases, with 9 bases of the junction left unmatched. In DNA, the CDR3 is TGTGCCAGCTCACCTAGTACCGGTAGCGGGGCTGGGGCCAACGTCCTGACTTTC. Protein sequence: CASSPSTGSGAGANVLTF.

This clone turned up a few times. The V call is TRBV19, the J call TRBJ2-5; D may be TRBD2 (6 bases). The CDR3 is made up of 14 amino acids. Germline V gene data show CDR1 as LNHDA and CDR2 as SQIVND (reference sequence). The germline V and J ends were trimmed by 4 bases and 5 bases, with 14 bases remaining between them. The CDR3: CASSSRGTGETQYF. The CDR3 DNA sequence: TGTGCCAGTAGTAGCCGGGGGACCGGGGAGACCCAGTACTTC. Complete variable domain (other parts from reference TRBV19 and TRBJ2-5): DGGITQSPKYLFRKEGQNVTLSCEQNLNHDAMYWYRQDPGQGLRLIYYSQIVNDFQKGDIAEGYSVSREKKESFPLTVTSAQKNPTAFYLCASSSRGTGETQYFGPGTRLLVL.

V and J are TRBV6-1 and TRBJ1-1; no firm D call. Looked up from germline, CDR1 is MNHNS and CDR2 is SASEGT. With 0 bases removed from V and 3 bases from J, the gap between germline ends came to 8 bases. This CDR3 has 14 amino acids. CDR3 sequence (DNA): TGTGCCAGCAGTGAAGCGACTAGACACACTGAAGCTTTCTTT. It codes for CASSEATRHTEAFF.

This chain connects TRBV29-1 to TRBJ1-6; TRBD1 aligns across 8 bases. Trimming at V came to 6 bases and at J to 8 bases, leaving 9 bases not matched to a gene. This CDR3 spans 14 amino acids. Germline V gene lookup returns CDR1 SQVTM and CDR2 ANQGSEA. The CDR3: CSVGTGGVYSPLHF. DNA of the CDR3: TGCAGCGTAGGGACAGGAGGGGTGTATTCACCCCTCCACTTT.

For the CDR3, the DNA is TGTGCCTGGAGAATAGAGACAGGGGCCCATGGCTACACCTTC. It encodes CAWRIETGAHGYTF. V is TRBV30 and J is TRBJ1-2; 8 nucleotides align to TRBD1. The germline V gene encodes CDR1 GTSNPN and CDR2 SVGIG (reference sequence). V was pared by 3 bases and J by 6 bases, with 9 bases of the junction left unmatched. The length of the CDR3 is 14 residues.

The CDR3 sequence: CASSPTGLEGYTF. CDR3 sequence (DNA): TGTGCCAGCTCACCAACCGGGTTAGAGGGCTACACCTTC. The V gene is TRBV18, the J gene TRBJ1-2; D is undetermined. CDR1 is KGHSH and CDR2 is LQKENI in the germline V gene. The CDR3 has 13 residues. Trimming cost V 2 bases and J 8 bases, with 12 bases left between them.